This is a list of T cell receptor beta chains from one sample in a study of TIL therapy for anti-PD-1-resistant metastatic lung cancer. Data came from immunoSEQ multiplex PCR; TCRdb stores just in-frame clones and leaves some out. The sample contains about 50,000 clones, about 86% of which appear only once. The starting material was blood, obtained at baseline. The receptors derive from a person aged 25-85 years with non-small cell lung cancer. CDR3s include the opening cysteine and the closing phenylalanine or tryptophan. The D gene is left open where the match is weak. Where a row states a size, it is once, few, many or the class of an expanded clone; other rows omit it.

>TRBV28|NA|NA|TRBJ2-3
CASSLLVPVTDTQYF
TGTGCCAGCAGTTTATTGGTGCCGGTCACAGATACGCAGTATTTT
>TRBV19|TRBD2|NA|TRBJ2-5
CASTPGTSGRRGTQYF
TGTGCCAGTACCCCCGGGACTAGCGGGAGGCGCGGGACCCAGTACTTC
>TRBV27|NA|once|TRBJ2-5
CASSLGGNQETQYF
TGTGCCAGCAGTTTAGGGGGGAACCAAGAGACCCAGTACTTC
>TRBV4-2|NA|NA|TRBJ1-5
CASSQDEAGTHQPQHF
TGTGCCAGCAGCCAAGATGAGGCAGGGACCCATCAGCCCCAGCATTTT
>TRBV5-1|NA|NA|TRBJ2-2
CASSPGAGVAGELFF
TGCGCCAGCAGCCCTGGCGCAGGGGTGGCCGGGGAGCTGTTTTTT
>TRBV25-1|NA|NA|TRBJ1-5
CASIFTPRFYSNQPQHF
TGTGCCAGCATCTTCACCCCACGTTTCTATAGCAATCAGCCCCAGCATTTT
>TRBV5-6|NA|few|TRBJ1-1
CASSRVSTEAFF
TGTGCCAGCAGCCGAGTAAGCACTGAAGCTTTCTTT
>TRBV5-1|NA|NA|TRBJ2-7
CASSLGRGDEQYF
TGCGCCAGCAGCTTGGGCAGGGGCGACGAGCAGTACTTC
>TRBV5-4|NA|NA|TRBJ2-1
CASSLEGGSYNEQFF
TGTGCCAGCAGCTTGGAGGGGGGGTCCTACAATGAGCAGTTCTTC
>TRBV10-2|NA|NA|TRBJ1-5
CASSEFRAQGNQPQHF
TGCGCCAGCAGTGAGTTCCGGGCCCAGGGGAATCAGCCCCAGCATTTT
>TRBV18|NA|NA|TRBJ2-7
CASSPDESAHEQYF
TGTGCCAGCTCACCAGATGAGTCAGCCCACGAGCAGTACTTC
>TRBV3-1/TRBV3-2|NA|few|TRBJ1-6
CASSQFSGIDSPLHF
TGTGCCAGCAGCCAATTTTCAGGGATCGATTCACCCCTCCACTTT
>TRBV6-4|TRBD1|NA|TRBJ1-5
CASSTGGGQPQHF
TGTGCCAGCAGTACAGGGGGCGGGCAGCCCCAGCATTTT
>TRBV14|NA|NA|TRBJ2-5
CASSQVMGAKETQYF
TGTGCCAGCAGCCAAGTAATGGGGGCGAAAGAGACCCAGTACTTC
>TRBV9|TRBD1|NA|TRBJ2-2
CASSPHVDRGLHTGELFF
TGTGCCAGCAGCCCCCACGTCGACAGGGGGCTTCACACCGGGGAGCTGTTTTTT
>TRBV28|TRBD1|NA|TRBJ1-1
CASSAGGIRTEAFF
TGTGCCAGCAGTGCAGGGGGCATACGAACTGAAGCTTTCTTT
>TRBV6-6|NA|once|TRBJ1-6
CASSYTTGNSPLHF
TGTGCCAGCAGTTACACCACAGGGAATTCACCCCTCCACTTT
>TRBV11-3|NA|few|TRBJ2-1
CASSFSGPVNEQFF
TGTGCCAGCAGCTTTAGTGGGCCGGTAAATGAGCAGTTCTTC
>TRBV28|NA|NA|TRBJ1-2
CASSTTNNYGYTF
TGTGCCAGCTCCACGACAAACAACTATGGCTACACCTTC
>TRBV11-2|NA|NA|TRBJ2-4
CASSLDRGRWDIQYF
TGTGCCAGCAGCTTAGATAGGGGGAGGTGGGACATTCAGTACTTC
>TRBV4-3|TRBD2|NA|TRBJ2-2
CASSQDRIRPGLAGHGELFF
TGCGCCAGCAGCCAAGATAGGATCCGACCGGGTCTAGCGGGGCACGGGGAGCTGTTTTTT
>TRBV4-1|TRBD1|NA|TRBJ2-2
CASSQGETGSMRSTGELFF
TGCGCCAGCAGCCAAGGAGAGACAGGGTCGATGCGTAGCACCGGGGAGCTGTTTTTT
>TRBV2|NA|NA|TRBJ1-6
CASTRPYNSPLHF
TGTGCCAGCACCCGTCCGTATAATTCACCCCTCCACTTT
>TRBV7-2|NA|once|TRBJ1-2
CASSLVTSPGYTF
TGTGCCAGCAGCTTAGTGACGAGCCCGGGCTACACCTTC
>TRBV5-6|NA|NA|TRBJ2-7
CASSSSGFEQYF
TGTGCCAGCAGCTCGTCCGGGTTCGAGCAGTACTTC
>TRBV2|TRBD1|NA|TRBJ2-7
CASSPWTGAYEQYF
TGTGCCAGCAGCCCCTGGACAGGAGCCTACGAGCAGTACTTC
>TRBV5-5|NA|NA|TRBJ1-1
CASSLDSNTEAFF
TGTGCCAGCAGCTTGGACTCGAACACTGAAGCTTTCTTT
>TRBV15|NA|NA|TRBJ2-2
CATMDPTNTGELFF
TGTGCCACCATGGACCCAACGAACACCGGGGAGCTGTTTTTT
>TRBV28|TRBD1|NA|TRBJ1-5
CASRRQGLFQPQHF
TGTGCCAGCAGACGACAGGGCCTCTTTCAGCCCCAGCATTTT
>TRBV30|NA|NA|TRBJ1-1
CAWVESRALSSRTEAFF
TGTGCCTGGGTGGAATCCAGGGCCCTCTCTTCGAGGACTGAAGCTTTCTTT
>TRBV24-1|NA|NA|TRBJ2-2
CATSDLRDTGELFF
TGTGCCACCAGTGATTTGCGTGACACCGGGGAGCTGTTTTTT
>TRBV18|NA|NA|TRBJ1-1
CASSTDSFLNTEAFF
TGTGCCAGCTCTACCGACAGCTTTTTGAACACTGAAGCTTTCTTT
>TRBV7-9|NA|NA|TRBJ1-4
CASSRGIKDGTLNEKLFF
TGTGCCAGCAGCCGAGGGATAAAGGACGGGACACTTAATGAAAAACTGTTTTTT
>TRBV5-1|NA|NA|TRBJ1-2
CASSLGWAAMINYGYTF
TGCGCCAGCAGCTTGGGGTGGGCAGCGATGATTAACTATGGCTACACCTTC
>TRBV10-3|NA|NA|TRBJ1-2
CAFRQTNYGYTF
TGTGCCTTTCGACAGACTAACTATGGCTACACCTTC
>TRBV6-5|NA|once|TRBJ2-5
CASRKTGTETQYF
TGTGCCAGCAGAAAAACAGGGACAGAGACCCAGTACTTC
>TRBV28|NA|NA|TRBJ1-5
CASRKMGVQPQHF
TGTGCCAGCAGAAAGATGGGGGTTCAGCCCCAGCATTTT
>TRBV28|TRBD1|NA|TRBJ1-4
CASRTGGANEKLFF
TGTGCCAGCAGGACAGGGGGCGCTAATGAAAAACTGTTTTTT
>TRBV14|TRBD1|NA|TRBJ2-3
CASSPYRGTTTDTQYF
TGTGCCAGCAGCCCCTACAGGGGCACTACCACAGATACGCAGTATTTT
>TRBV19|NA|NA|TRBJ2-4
CASSPQPRTNILAKNIQYF
TGTGCCAGTAGTCCACAACCTCGGACTAATATCTTAGCCAAAAACATTCAGTACTTC
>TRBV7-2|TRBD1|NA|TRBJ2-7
CASSFARQGRDEQYF
TGTGCCAGCAGCTTTGCGAGACAGGGACGGGACGAGCAGTACTTC
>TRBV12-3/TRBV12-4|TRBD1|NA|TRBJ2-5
CASSLAGQPVKYF
TGTGCCAGCAGTTTAGCGGGACAGCCTGTAAAGTACTTC
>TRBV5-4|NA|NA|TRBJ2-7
CASSLKTGDEQYF
TGTGCCAGCAGCTTGAAAACTGGGGACGAGCAGTACTTC
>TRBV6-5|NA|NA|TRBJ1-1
CASSYSNGGDTEAFF
TGTGCCAGCAGTTACTCGAATGGGGGAGACACTGAAGCTTTCTTT
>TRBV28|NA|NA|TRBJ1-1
CASSLTANTEAFF
TGTGCCAGCAGTTTGACAGCGAACACTGAAGCTTTCTTT
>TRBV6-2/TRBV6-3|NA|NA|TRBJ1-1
CASSQQGGIYTEAFF
TGTGCCAGCAGCCAACAAGGGGGGATCTACACTGAAGCTTTCTTT
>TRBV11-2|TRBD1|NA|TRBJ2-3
CASSFGQALYTDTQYF
TGTGCCAGCAGCTTCGGACAGGCCCTCTACACAGATACGCAGTATTTT
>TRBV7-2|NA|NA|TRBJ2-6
CASSLGPIGANVLTF
TGTGCCAGCAGCTTAGGACCGATTGGGGCCAACGTCCTGACTTTC